Following are 12 T cell receptor beta chains from one sample sequenced in a study of T cell clonality in common variable immunodeficiency. Sequencing was performed with immunoSEQ multiplex PCR; in TCRdb, only in-frame clones are kept and a portion is missing. This sample carries about 43,000 clones, none of them present only once. Material: peripheral blood mononuclear cells. Receptors originate from a person aged 18-69 years in good health.

This clone was counted at least ten times. The read gets to within 3 residues of the CDR3 end, and the germline J gene fills in the rest. V gene TRBV19 combines with J gene TRBJ2-2, with D possibly TRBD1 on 5 matching bases. Trimming cost V 5 bases and J 2 bases, with 9 bases left between them. Per the germline V gene, CDR1 is LNHDA and CDR2 is SQIVND (reference sequence). CDR3 size: 14 residues. The CDR3 loop is CASSGRGNTGELFF. The DNA read from the CDR3 is TGTGCCAGTAGTGGTAGGGGTAACACCGGGGAG.

This clone was counted ten times or more. The DNA ends 3 residues before the CDR3 does, and the rest of the CDR3 is filled in from the germline J gene. This chain joins TRBV9 and TRBJ2-1; 8 nucleotides align to TRBD2. The CDR3 is made up of 16 amino acids. The V segment lost 4 bases and the J segment 6 bases; nucleotides outside the gene matches: 12. Germline CDR1 and CDR2: SGDLS and YYNGEE. The CDR3 spells CASSPTTSGGANEQFF. The sequenced part of the CDR3 DNA is TGTGCCAGCAGCCCTACAACTAGCGGAGGGGCCAATGAG.

This clone was recorded at least ten times. The CDR3 end is not reached by the read, which stops 3 residues before it; the germline J gene fills it in. V is TRBV7-3 and J is TRBJ2-6; possibly TRBD2 for D (5 bases). Germline assignment: CDR1 SGHTA and CDR2 FQGTGA. CDR3 length: 15 amino acids. V dropped 4 bases and J dropped 4 bases, with 11 bases sitting between them. The CDR3 region is CASSYGVGGANVLTF. The sequenced CDR3 bases are TGTGCCAGCAGCTACGGGGTCGGCGGGGCCAACGTC.

This clone has at least ten counts. The read is 3 residues too short to cover the CDR3 end, so that end is filled in from the germline J gene. The rearrangement links TRBV9 to TRBJ2-3; D perhaps matches TRBD2 (6 bases). The V and J ends lost 1 base and 2 bases respectively, with 14 bases between them. From germline, CDR1 is SGDLS and CDR2 YYNGEE. There are 16 residues in the CDR3. The CDR3 sequence is CASSVNPSADTDTQYF. CDR3 DNA, as far as it was read: TGTGCCAGCAGCGTAAACCCTAGCGCGGACACAGATACG.

Ten or more counts support this clone. The CDR3 end falls 3 residues outside the read, so it is completed with the germline J gene. The gene calls are TRBV6-1 and TRBJ1-2, with TRBD1 identical over 7 bases. CDR3 size: 15 residues. Trimming cost V 1 base and J 4 bases; bases outside gene matches: 6. The V gene's germline CDR1 is MNHNS and CDR2 SASEGT. CDR3 region: CASSEVGGGGYGYTF. CDR3 DNA, as far as it was read: TGTGCCAGCAGTGAAGTAGGGGGCGGAGGCTATGGC.

As for this clone: The read terminates 3 residues ahead of where the CDR3 ends, so the germline J gene completes it. The genes are TRBV5-1 and TRBJ2-3, with 12 bases fitting TRBD2. CDR1 is SGHRS and CDR2 is YFSETQ in the germline V gene. The CDR3 is made up of 17 amino acids. The CDR3 loop reads CASSLAVASGRVETQYF. The CDR3 bases that were read are TGCGCCAGCAGCTTGGCCGTGGCTAGCGGGAGGGTAGAGACG.

Ten or more counts support this clone. The CDR3 end lies 3 residues beyond the end of the read and is filled in from the germline J gene. The chain combines TRBV5-1 with TRBJ2-3; 7 bases are shared with TRBD1. Per germline, CDR1 SGHRS and CDR2 YFSETQ. The V gene end was trimmed by 4 bases and the J gene end by 6 bases; junction bases not matched to a gene: 11. This CDR3 is 15 amino acids long. Here the CDR3 reads CASSIQGPTADTQYF. CDR3 DNA, as far as it was read: TGCGCCAGCAGCATACAGGGGCCCACAGCTGATACG.

In this sample, this clone turned up many times. The read ends 3 residues early relative to the CDR3; the germline J gene fills the gap. The chain couples TRBV6-1 to TRBJ1-5; weak D call: TRBD1 (6 bases). CDR1 MNHNS and CDR2 SASEGT come from the germline V gene. Trimming pared 2 bases from V and 7 bases from J, leaving 9 bases between. CDR3 length: 13 amino acids. The CDR3 here is CASSEWGPQPQHF. CDR3 bases read: TGTGCCAGCAGTGAATGGGGGCCGCAGCCC.

The sample holds many counts of this clone. The read stops 3 residues short of the end of the CDR3; the missing end is completed from the germline J gene. This chain joins TRBV5-4 and TRBJ1-1; maybe TRBD1 (6 bases). Deletions cut 4 bases from V and 4 bases from J, with 11 bases between. The CDR3 sequence is 13 residues long. In germline, CDR1 is SGHNT, CDR2 YYREEE (reference sequence). The sequenced CDR3 bases are TGTGCCAGCAGCAGTGGACAGATCACTGAA. Protein: CASSSGQITE. The full CDR3 sequence reads CASSSGQITEAFF.

This clone has ten or more counts. CDR3 protein: CSARAINSLGGYDDEQFF. The CDR3 DNA, read in part, is TGCAGTGCTAGAGCAATTAATTCCCTAGGGGGATATGATGATGAG. The J gene is TRBJ2-1, the V gene TRBV20-1, with D perhaps matching TRBD1 (6 bases). The sequence runs out 3 residues before the end of the CDR3; the remainder is reconstructed from the germline J gene. Germline values: CDR1 DFQATT, CDR2 SNEGSKA (reference sequence). The CDR3 is 18 amino acids. The V end lost 1 base, the J end lost 8 bases, and 27 bases lay between the germline ends.

This clone was recorded many times. Sequencing ends 3 residues short of the CDR3 end; the germline J gene provides the rest. The chain employs TRBV5-4 and TRBJ1-1; 7 bases are a match to TRBD1. Germline CDR1 and CDR2: SGHNT and YYREEE (reference sequence). The CDR3 extends over 16 amino acids. After removal of 4 bases from V and 0 bases from J, the junction contained 9 bases not matched to a gene. The chain's CDR3 is CASSEPQGTVNTEAFF. The sequenced CDR3 bases are TGTGCCAGCAGCGAACCTCAGGGGACAGTGAACACTGAA.

This clone occurred many times. The sequence runs out 3 residues before the end of the CDR3; the remainder is reconstructed from the germline J gene. V gene TRBV10-3 combines with J gene TRBJ2-7; D unresolved. The V gene's germline CDR1 is ENHRY and CDR2 SYGVKD. Trimming removed 3 bases from V and 3 bases from J, with 6 bases in between. The CDR3 consists of 12 residues. CDR3 DNA, as far as it was read: TGTGCCATCAGTGACGATAGCTACGAG. It yields the protein CAISDDSYE. The entire CDR3 reads CAISDDSYEQYF.